The 2 T cell receptor beta chains reported below all come from one sample, sequenced in a study of cytomegalovirus exposure and HLA in healthy donors. PCR primers comprised 60 Vbeta and 13 Jbeta primers. Sequencing used immunoSEQ multiplex PCR; TCRdb keeps in-frame clones, though not all of them. In the table there are some 100,000 clones, about three quarters of which are singletons. Sequenced sample: PBMCs. Every receptor here comes from a male donor in good health and CMV-seropositive.

J is TRBJ1-1 and V is TRBV18, with TRBD1 as a possible D gene (5 bases). V dropped 0 bases and J dropped 7 bases, with 18 bases sitting between them. Germline lookup yields CDR1 KGHSH and CDR2 LQKENI. The CDR3 runs to 16 residues. The CDR3 region has the DNA TGTGCCAGCTCACCACCAGTACGAAGGACAAGCTGTGAAGCTTTCTTT. It codes for CASSPPVRRTSCEAFF.

The V gene is TRBV7-2, the J gene TRBJ1-1; 8 bases map to TRBD1. The J segment lost 1 base and the V segment lost 2 bases, leaving 0 bases of the junction unmatched. Germline assignment: CDR1 SGHTA and CDR2 FQGNSA. CDR3 length: 14 residues. The CDR3 is CASSLQGANTEAFF. CDR3 nucleotide sequence: TGTGCCAGCAGCTTACAGGGGGCGAACACTGAAGCTTTCTTT.